This TCR beta chain derives from a study of early T cells in non-severe SARS-CoV-2 infection. Study context: The input, bulk RNA from unsorted whole blood, was sequenced, and chains were unpaired.

This CDR3 has 14 amino acids. CDR1 WNHNN and CDR2 SYGVQD come from the germline V gene (reference sequence). V dropped 6 bases and J dropped 6 bases, with 16 bases sitting between them. TCRdb reprocessed the 5' RACE reads via MiXCR and lists one record per CDR3 protein. The sample carries around 84,000 distinct CDR3 sequences, approximately 15% recorded once. This TCR was sampled from an adult who was a healthcare worker with PCR-confirmed SARS-CoV-2 infection or an uninfected control (not recorded which). Sequencing was done on a sample of whole blood. The genes are TRBV10-1 and TRBJ2-3; TRBD2 might be the D (6 bases). The DNA for the CDR3 is TGCGCCAGCAGCCCTAGCGATAACTTCGATACGCAGTATTTT. Protein: CASSPSDNFDTQYF.